One TCR beta chain is described in this entry. The data were obtained in a study of blood T cell repertoires in COVID-19. Overall study context: The samples span acute and convalescent COVID-19 from the United States, Italy and Spain. The cDNA or gDNA used as material had been derived from T cells, B-cell-depleted T cells, or PBMCs.

The CDR3 runs 15 residues. Per the germline V gene, CDR1 is LGHDT and CDR2 is YNNKEL (reference sequence). Trimming shortened V by 2 bases and J by 12 bases, and 20 bases separated the two germline ends. As originally analysed: Reference gene primer amplification gave nucleated cell count estimates. Profiled with immunoSEQ multiplex PCR; TCRdb holds only in-frame clones, not every one. The V and J calls and clone size are taken from that table; D and trimming were inferred from the DNA. The sample holds around 190,000 clones, approximately 91% seen once. Input material: peripheral blood. The sequence was collected from a man aged 25 to 40 with acute or convalescent COVID-19. The chain has TRBV3-1 (or the pseudogene TRBV3-2) and TRBJ2-1; D perhaps matches TRBD2 (5 bases). The CDR3 protein is CASSQHPAGGFPQFF. Here the CDR3 DNA reads TGTGCCAGCAGCCAACACCCTGCAGGAGGCTTTCCGCAGTTCTTC.